These 5 T cell receptor beta chains came from one sample sequenced in a study of cytotoxic CD8 clonotypes in ibrutinib-treated CLL. Assay used: immunoSEQ multiplex PCR; TCRdb lists only in-frame clones, some missing. The sample has about 140,000 clones, about 80% seen once; the top ten hold approximately 27%. Specimen: PBMCs, collected after 12 months of ibrutinib treatment. Every receptor here comes from a human donor with chronic lymphocytic leukemia.

The V and J genes are TRBV5-1 and TRBJ2-5; D is unresolved. CDR3 length: 12 amino acids. V dropped 2 bases and J dropped 0 bases, with 2 bases sitting between them. The germline gives CDR1 SGHRS, CDR2 YFSETQ. CDR3 sequence (DNA): TGCGCCAGCAGCTTTAACCAAGAGACCCAGTACTTC. Protein sequence: CASSFNQETQYF.

This rearrangement joins TRBV27 to TRBJ2-7; 7 bases line up with TRBD2. V was pared by 3 bases and J by 2 bases, with 10 bases of the junction left unmatched. The CDR3 covers 16 residues. From germline, CDR1 is MNHEY and CDR2 SMNVEV (reference sequence). The CDR3 protein is CASSFSAGDEAYEQYF. CDR3 sequence (DNA): TGTGCCAGCAGTTTCTCCGCGGGAGACGAGGCCTACGAGCAGTACTTC.

The chain recombines TRBV27 with TRBJ2-3; 7 nucleotides agree with TRBD1. Germline V gene sequence: CDR1 MNHEY, CDR2 SMNVEV (reference sequence). The CDR3 spans 14 residues. The J segment lost 4 bases and the V segment lost 6 bases, leaving 7 bases of the junction unmatched. The CDR3 protein is CASSRQGGADTQYF. The DNA for the CDR3 is TGTGCCAGCAGCCGACAGGGTGGGGCAGATACGCAGTATTTT.

The chain carries TRBV5-1 and TRBJ2-5; D is uncertain. The germline CDR1 and CDR2 sequences are SGHRS and YFSETQ. The CDR3 consists of 15 residues. The ends were cut back, 4 bases at V and 4 bases at J, with 17 bases in the middle. This CDR3 is CASSPLPGGIETQYF. The CDR3 nucleotides are TGCGCCAGCAGCCCGCTTCCGGGCGGAATAGAGACCCAGTACTTC.

The chain is built from TRBV10-3 and TRBJ2-7; 8 bases match TRBD1. V was clipped by 0 bases and J by 9 bases; unmatched bases: 16. CDR1 is ENHRY and CDR2 is SYGVKD in the germline V gene. This CDR3 is built from 17 residues. CDR3 amino acids: CAISESKSPSGGAGQYF. CDR3 coding DNA: TGTGCCATCAGTGAGTCGAAATCACCGTCAGGGGGCGCCGGGCAGTACTTC.